A single sample gave rise to the 26 T cell receptor beta chains below, sequenced in a study of control samples from healthy donors and cancer patients. Here immunoSEQ multiplex PCR was the method, and the copy in TCRdb shows in-frame clones only, minus some. The table records approximately 90,000 clones, 93% of them present only once. The sequencing sample was made of blood. The receptors shown here come from a woman younger than 45 in good health.

The genes are TRBV6-4 and TRBJ2-2; D is undetermined. V was pared by 4 bases and J by 0 bases, with 9 bases between. The CDR3 is 15 residues long. Looked up from germline, CDR1 is MRHNA and CDR2 is SNTAGT. CDR3 DNA sequence: TGTGCCAGCAGTGGTACAGACGCGAACACCGGGGAGCTGTTTTTT. Translation gives CASSGTDANTGELFF.

The chain uses TRBV18 and TRBJ2-1, with D tentatively TRBD2 (5 bases). The CDR3 is 16 residues long. Trimming cost V 1 base and J 0 bases, with 10 bases left between them. Germline V gives CDR1 KGHSH, CDR2 LQKENI. This CDR3 reads CASSPQGGSSYNEQFF. The CDR3 nucleotides are TGTGCCAGCTCACCACAAGGAGGAAGCTCCTACAATGAGCAGTTCTTC.

This clone was counted once. This rearrangement joins TRBV5-1 to TRBJ2-2; D is unclear. Germline values: CDR1 SGHRS, CDR2 YFSETQ. Trimming cost V 1 base and J 0 bases, with 10 bases left between them. The CDR3 runs 16 residues. The CDR3 is CASSLFVRTNTGELFF. In DNA form, the CDR3 reads TGCGCCAGCAGCTTGTTTGTGAGAACGAACACCGGGGAGCTGTTTTTT. Filled out from reference TRBV5-1 and TRBJ2-2, the complete variable domain reads KAGVTQTPRYLIKTRGQQVTLSCSPISGHRSVSWYQQTPGQGLQFLFEYFSETQRNKGNFPGRFSGRQFSNSRSEMNVSTLELGDSALYLCASSLFVRTNTGELFFGEGSRLTVL.

J is TRBJ2-7 and V is TRBV6-5, with 8 bases lining up with TRBD2. In germline, CDR1 is MNHEY, CDR2 SVGAGI. The junction had 3 bases not matched to a gene; V was cut back by 3 bases and J by 2 bases. This CDR3 spans 14 amino acids. The CDR3, as DNA: TGTGCCAGCAGTTATAGCGGGAAGACCTACGAGCAGTACTTC. Translating gives CASSYSGKTYEQYF.

The CDR3: CASSQGDSSGNTIYF. The CDR3 nucleotides are TGCGCCAGCAGCCAAGGGGACAGCTCTGGAAACACCATATATTTT. The J gene is TRBJ1-3, the V gene TRBV4-1; 7 bases agree with TRBD1. CDR1 is MGHRA, CDR2 YSYEKL, per germline. This CDR3 is built from 15 residues. The V segment lost 1 base and the J segment 0 bases; nucleotides outside the gene matches: 0.

The V and J genes are TRBV6-5 and TRBJ1-1; D is perhaps TRBD1 (6 bases). The length of the CDR3 is 13 residues. Trimming took off 8 bases at V and 4 bases at J, with 14 bases between the two ends. Germline values: CDR1 MNHEY, CDR2 SVGAGI. CDR3 residues: CASHHDRLTEAFF. The CDR3 nucleotides read TGTGCCAGCCACCACGACAGGCTCACTGAAGCTTTCTTT.

CDR3 bases: TGTGCCAGCAGTTACGGAGTGAATCAGCCCCAGCATTTT. Protein product: CASSYGVNQPQHF. This chain uses TRBV6-5 with TRBJ1-5; D call uncertain. The CDR3 sequence is 13 residues long. V lost 2 bases and J 4 bases, leaving 6 bases between the germline ends. Germline CDR1 is MNHEY and CDR2 is SVGAGI.

CDR3 nucleotides: TGTGCCAGCAGCGTAGGAGCGGGGGGCGGGGAGACCCAGTACTTC. This sequence encodes CASSVGAGGGETQYF. The chain links TRBV9 to TRBJ2-5; 9 bases fit TRBD2. J was trimmed by 5 bases and V by 0 bases; bases with no gene match: 5. This CDR3 has 15 residues. Germline V CDR1 and CDR2: SGDLS, YYNGEE.

This clone appeared once. V usage is TRBV19 and J usage is TRBJ2-7; 8 bases align to TRBD1. Germline V lookup: CDR1 LNHDA, CDR2 SQIVND (reference sequence). V gave up 6 bases and J gave up 7 bases; unmatched junction bases: 8. The CDR3 totals 13 residues. CDR3 coding DNA: TGTGCCAGTAGCGGGAACAGGGGGAAAGAGCAGTACTTC. This translates into CASSGNRGKEQYF.

This clone has a single count. The chain recombines TRBV6-5 with TRBJ2-7, with 8 nucleotides matching TRBD1. CDR3 size: 14 residues. The V segment lost 6 bases and the J segment 2 bases; nucleotides outside the gene matches: 6. Germline CDR1 MNHEY, CDR2 SVGAGI. CDR3 region: CASRGTGPTYEQYF. The CDR3 nucleotides are TGTGCCAGCAGGGGGACAGGACCGACCTACGAGCAGTACTTC.

DNA of the CDR3: TGTGCCAGCAGTACCCCTGACAAAGGCTACACCTTC. Its translation: CASSTPDKGYTF. The chain is built from TRBV2 and TRBJ1-2; D is uncertain. There are 12 residues in the CDR3. Trimming shortened V by 5 bases and J by 8 bases, and 12 bases separated the two germline ends. CDR1 and CDR2 (germline): SNHLY, FYNNEI.

CDR3 sequence: CASSLTSLRAGSTEAFF. In nucleotides, the CDR3 is TGTGCCAGCAGCTTAACTTCTCTTAGGGCGGGTTCCACTGAAGCTTTCTTT. The rearrangement links TRBV7-3 to TRBJ1-1; D not certain. V was trimmed by 0 bases and J by 4 bases, leaving 18 bases between them. Germline loops: CDR1 SGHTA, CDR2 FQGTGA. The CDR3 has 17 residues.

This clone was recorded once. The rearrangement joins TRBV10-3 to TRBJ1-1; a weak D match, TRBD1 (6 bases). Per germline, CDR1 ENHRY and CDR2 SYGVKD. The ends were cut back, 0 bases at V and 4 bases at J, with 9 bases in the middle. This CDR3 region has 14 residues. CDR3 sequence reads: CAISESIGGTEAFF. For the CDR3, the DNA is TGTGCCATCAGTGAGTCTATAGGGGGCACTGAAGCTTTCTTT.

The chain joins TRBV29-1 to TRBJ2-1, with unresolved D. This CDR3 is 13 amino acids long. Germline V gene lookup returns CDR1 SQVTM and CDR2 ANQGSEA. Trimming pared 7 bases from V and 2 bases from J, leaving 12 bases between. The CDR3 region has the DNA TGCAGCGCAAGCACAGCTACCTACAATGAGCAGTTCTTC. It yields the protein CSASTATYNEQFF.

The V gene is TRBV7-9, the J gene TRBJ2-1; no definite D call. The CDR3 runs 14 residues. V gave up 4 bases and J gave up 1 base, with 8 bases separating them. Germline CDR1 reads SEHNR; CDR2 reads FQNEAQ (reference sequence). In DNA, the CDR3 is TGTGCCAGCAGCTCATCCCAATCCTACAATGAGCAGTTCTTC. It specifies CASSSSQSYNEQFF. The complete variable domain, with remaining parts taken from reference TRBV7-9 and TRBJ2-1, reads DTGVSQNPRHKITKRGQNVTFRCDPISEHNRLYWYRQTLGQGPEFLTYFQNEAQLEKSRLLSDRFSAERPKGSFSTLEIQRTEQGDSAMYLCASSSSQSYNEQFFGPGTRLTVL.

The chain has TRBV11-3 and TRBJ1-1; tentatively, D is TRBD1 (6 bases). The V gene lost 5 bases and the J gene lost 5 bases, with 18 bases spanning the gap. The CDR3 is made up of 15 amino acids. Germline loops: CDR1 SGHNT, CDR2 YENEEA. The DNA of the CDR3 is TGTGCCAGCAGCCATACGGACAGCAAGCGTACTGAAGCTTTCTTT. It is translated as CASSHTDSKRTEAFF.

The V call is TRBV7-6, the J call TRBJ2-2; 7 nucleotides agree with TRBD1. V shed 6 bases, J shed 6 bases, and the junction held 10 bases outside the gene matches. CDR1 SGHVS and CDR2 FNYEAQ come from the germline V gene. The length of the CDR3 is 15 residues. The CDR3 DNA is TGTGCCAGCAGAGAACGGGGCAGGGGGTCCGGGGAGCTGTTTTTT. Amino acid sequence: CASRERGRGSGELFF.

This chain joins TRBV10-3 and TRBJ1-1; D is ambiguous. This CDR3 contains 16 residues. The germline CDR1 and CDR2 sequences are ENHRY and SYGVKD. V was shortened by 3 bases and J by 1 base, with 15 bases between the two germline ends. CDR3 region: CAISDGLRVGNTEAFF. CDR3 nucleotides: TGTGCCATCAGTGACGGACTAAGGGTCGGGAACACTGAAGCTTTCTTT.

The chain is built from TRBV19 and TRBJ1-2; no definite D call. Germline V gene sequence: CDR1 LNHDA, CDR2 SQIVND (reference sequence). This CDR3 spans 14 amino acids. V was shortened by 7 bases and J by 2 bases, with 14 bases between the two germline ends. The CDR3 DNA sequence: TGTGCCAGTAACCAAAGGTCAGGAAACTATGGCTACACCTTC. This translates into CASNQRSGNYGYTF.

The chain links TRBV24-1 to TRBJ1-1; 8 bases are a match to TRBD1. The CDR3 is made up of 15 amino acids. Trimming at V came to 7 bases and at J to 1 base, leaving 7 bases not matched to a gene. Per germline, CDR1 KGHDR and CDR2 SFDVKD. The CDR3 protein is CATRGTGTGNTEAFF. The CDR3 nucleotides read TGTGCCACCAGAGGCACCGGGACAGGGAACACTGAAGCTTTCTTT.

V gene TRBV6-5 combines with J gene TRBJ2-3; D gene unclear. This CDR3 is 14 amino acids long. Germline V gives CDR1 MNHEY, CDR2 SVGAGI. The V gene lost 2 bases and the J gene lost 2 bases, with 8 bases spanning the gap. CDR3 in DNA: TGTGCCAGCAGTTACCGGCGAGCCACAGATACGCAGTATTTT. It yields the protein CASSYRRATDTQYF.

The chain has TRBV6-1 and TRBJ1-2; D uncertain. Trimming took 2 bases from V and 8 from J, leaving 9 bases between them. CDR1 is MNHNS and CDR2 is SASEGT in the germline V gene. This CDR3 region has 12 residues. CDR3 in DNA: TGTGCCAGCAGTGAAATGGGCAGGGGCTACACCTTC. Its protein product is CASSEMGRGYTF.

This chain connects TRBV5-1 to TRBJ2-5; no firm D call. V gave up 0 bases and J gave up 5 bases, with 14 bases separating them. The CDR3 has 15 amino acids. Germline CDR1 and CDR2: SGHRS and YFSETQ. The CDR3 DNA reads as TGCGCCAGCAGCTTGGAGGTGGGCGCGTGGGAGACCCAGTACTTC. It specifies CASSLEVGAWETQYF.

This sequence joins TRBV7-3 and TRBJ2-2, with D maybe TRBD1 (7 bases). V lost 5 bases, J lost 5 bases, and 15 bases lay in between. Germline V gives CDR1 SGHTA, CDR2 FQGTGA. The CDR3 contains 15 residues. The CDR3 nucleotides read TGTGCCAGCAGCCCCACAGGGGAGGATACCGGGGAGCTGTTTTTT. Amino acid sequence: CASSPTGEDTGELFF. The full variable domain, its missing parts supplied by reference TRBV7-3 and TRBJ2-2, is GAGVSQTPSNKVTEKGKYVELRCDPISGHTALYWYRQSLGQGPEFLIYFQGTGAADDSGLPNDRFFAVRPEGSVSTLKIQRTERGDSAVYLCASSPTGEDTGELFFGEGSRLTVL.

The CDR3, as DNA: TGTGCCAGCACTCGAACGGGACAGGGGACCCACGAGCAGTACTTC. This translates into CASTRTGQGTHEQYF. This chain uses TRBV28 with TRBJ2-7; 10 nucleotides align to TRBD1. The CDR3 length is 15 residues. V dropped 7 bases and J dropped 5; count of bases not matched to a gene: 11. CDR1 is MDHEN, CDR2 SYDVKM, per germline.

This sequence joins TRBV27 and TRBJ1-4, with 7 bases fitting TRBD1. The V and J ends lost 5 bases and 8 bases, in that order; junction bases with no gene match: 11. The CDR3 has 15 residues. Germline V gene data show CDR1 as MNHEY and CDR2 as SMNVEV (reference sequence). The CDR3 reads CASSLLTGYGEKLFF. The CDR3 coding sequence is TGTGCCAGCAGTCTATTGACAGGGTACGGGGAAAAACTGTTTTTT.